Detailed here is one TCR beta chain. No antigen is known for it. Trimming took off 2 bases at V and 4 bases at J, with 14 bases between the two ends. Per germline, CDR1 DFQATT and CDR2 SNEGSKA (reference sequence). The CDR3 consists of 15 residues. This sample stems from a study of CD8 T cells in ankylosing spondylitis. 5'-RACE, quantitative and with molecular barcodes, yielded the TCR beta libraries. From the 5' RACE reads, TCRdb called clonotypes with MiXCR, one entry per CDR3 protein. The table shows 350,000 to 550,000 distinct CDR3 sequences, with around 26% occurring only once. Study-level points and caveats: Clones tied to disease were said to be significantly enriched in matched ankylosing spondylitis synovial fluid. Ankylosing spondylitis blood seemed to carry a telltale TCR beta motif made of about 8 highly homologous variants. Relatively scarce in peripheral blood, disease-linked clones were CD8+.

The sequence was obtained from a male donor with ankylosing spondylitis. The source material was blood, either unsorted or a sorted T cell fraction (not recorded which). The chain couples TRBV20-1 to TRBJ2-2, with D maybe TRBD2 (6 bases). The CDR3 DNA sequence: TGCAGTGCTAGAAATGCGGGGCGAGGCACCGGGGAGCTGTTTTTT. Its protein product is CSARNAGRGTGELFF.